The present T cell receptor (beta chain) was sequenced within a study of T cells in Graves' hyperthyroidism and ophthalmopathy. TCR beta CDR3 sequences were amplified from RNA transcripts. Using the HTBI primer set, a first-round RT-PCR was run on the TCR CDR3. MiXCR, run by TCRdb on the multiplex PCR reads, gives a single entry per CDR3 protein. This repertoire shows 400,000 to 500,000 distinct CDR3 sequences, about 15% found once; its top ten account for around 17%. No progression to ophthalmopathy during 18 months of follow-up defined stable disease. With a duration under 2 months, the hyperthyroidism was newly diagnosed in patients aged 18 to 65. V was pared by 3 bases and J by 6 bases, with 8 bases between. Germline values: CDR1 SGHAT, CDR2 FQDESV (reference sequence). There are 12 residues in the CDR3.

V and J are TRBV11-1 and TRBJ1-1; TRBD1 might be the D (5 bases). Source material: blood. The receptor comes from a woman aged 18-35 years with Graves' hyperthyroidism. The CDR3 loop reads CASSFPTAEAFF. The CDR3 coding sequence is TGTGCCAGCAGCTTTCCGACAGCTGAAGCTTTCTTT. The variable domain in full, completed from reference TRBV11-1 and TRBJ1-1, reads EAEVAQSPRYKITEKSQAVAFWCDPISGHATLYWYRQILGQGPELLVQFQDESVVDDSQLPKDRFSAERLKGVDSTLKIQPAELGDSAMYLCASSFPTAEAFFGQGTRLTVV.